The rows below give T cell receptor beta chains drawn from one sample of a study of blood T cell repertoires in COVID-19. Assay: immunoSEQ multiplex PCR; the TCRdb copy retains only in-frame clones and omits some. The data hold roughly 180,000 clones, with around 80% observed a single time. Input material: PBMCs or T cells enriched from blood (not recorded which). The receptors come from a woman between 55 and 75 years old who had recovered from COVID-19. CDR3s include the opening cysteine and the closing phenylalanine or tryptophan. D genes are given only for firm matches. Clone size, where shown, is once, few, many, or a class for clones that have expanded.

v_call	d_call	j_call	clone_size	cdr3_nt	cdr3_aa
TRBV7-9	.	TRBJ2-7	.	TGTGCCAGCAGCTTTTCTAGCAACTACGAGCAGTACTTC	CASSFSSNYEQYF
TRBV28	TRBD1	TRBJ2-7	.	TGTGCCAGCAGCCCCGAGGACAGGACCAACGAGCAGTACTTC	CASSPEDRTNEQYF
TRBV25-1	.	TRBJ1-3	.	TGTGCCAGCAGTGAAGACTTCTCTGGAAACACCATATATTTT	CASSEDFSGNTIYF
TRBV4-2	.	TRBJ1-4	.	TGTGCCAGCACCGGGGGCGCCTTTAATGAAAAACTGTTTTTT	CASTGGAFNEKLFF
TRBV5-1	.	TRBJ2-1	.	TGCGCCAGCAGACCGACTATAGCGCACAATTACAATGAGCAGTTCTTC	CASRPTIAHNYNEQFF
TRBV3-1/TRBV3-2	TRBD1	TRBJ2-2	.	TGTGCCAGCAGCCAGGACAGGCGCACCGGGGAGCTGTTTTTT	CASSQDRRTGELFF
TRBV5-1	.	TRBJ1-1	.	TGCGCCAGCAGCTTGGCGGGGTTGACTGAAGCTTTCTTT	CASSLAGLTEAFF
TRBV6-5	.	TRBJ1-5	.	TGTGCCAGCAAGTTTTCAGCGTATAGCAATCAGCCCCAGCATTTT	CASKFSAYSNQPQHF
TRBV29-1	.	TRBJ2-4	.	TGCAGCGTTGGGGGGGACAGTATAAACATTCAGTACTTC	CSVGGDSINIQYF
TRBV5-1	.	TRBJ1-2	.	TGCGCCAGCAGCTGGGGGAGGACGGAAAATGGCTACACCTTC	CASSWGRTENGYTF
TRBV3-1/TRBV3-2	.	TRBJ1-1	.	TGTGCCAGCAGTTACGGGGGTCGGACTGAAGCTTTCTTT	CASSYGGRTEAFF
TRBV11-2	.	TRBJ1-3	.	TGTGCCAGCAGCGAGGTGACTGGAAACACCATATATTTT	CASSEVTGNTIYF
TRBV11-2	TRBD2	TRBJ2-1	.	TGTGCCAGCAGCTTAGTCTTAGCGGGAGGGAGGAATGAGCAGTTCTTC	CASSLVLAGGRNEQFF
TRBV6-5	TRBD2	TRBJ2-7	.	TGTGCCAGCATCGAGGGGCTAGCGGGTTACGAGCAGTACTTC	CASIEGLAGYEQYF
TRBV4-1	.	TRBJ1-4	once	TGCGCCAGCAGCCAAGTGAGAGGGGAAAAACTGTTTTTT	CASSQVRGEKLFF
TRBV19	TRBD1	TRBJ2-7	.	TGTGCCAGTAGTAGGGCCTCGGGACAGAACTACGAGCAGTACTTC	CASSRASGQNYEQYF
TRBV11-3	TRBD1	TRBJ1-2	.	TGTGCCAGCAGCTACCCACCGACAGGGGGCGTCGGCTACACCTTC	CASSYPPTGGVGYTF
TRBV5-1	.	TRBJ2-5	.	TGCGCCAGCAGCTTGGTCGGGACCCAGTACTTC	CASSLVGTQYF
TRBV13	TRBD2	TRBJ2-3	.	TGTGCCAGCAGCCTCCTCCTAGCGGGAGTCGGCACAGATACGCAGTATTTT	CASSLLLAGVGTDTQYF
TRBV5-1	TRBD1	TRBJ2-2	.	TGCGCCAGCAGCCTAACCTCCGGGACAGCTTACACCGGGGAGCTGTTTTTT	CASSLTSGTAYTGELFF
TRBV4-1	TRBD1	TRBJ2-2	once	TGCGCCAGCAGCCTGGGGACAGGTGCTGTAACCGGGGAGCTGTTTTTT	CASSLGTGAVTGELFF
TRBV3-1/TRBV3-2	TRBD2	TRBJ2-1	.	TGTGCCAGCAGCCAAGATCTACTAGCGGGAGCATTTGGTGAGCAGTTCTTC	CASSQDLLAGAFGEQFF
TRBV29-1	TRBD1	TRBJ1-6	once	TGCAGCGTGCGGACAGGGGGCGAGGGTAATTCACCCCTCCACTTT	CSVRTGGEGNSPLHF
TRBV30	TRBD2	TRBJ2-1	few	TGTGCCTGGAGTTCCTCGGGACTAGCGGCCTACAATGAGCAGTTCTTC	CAWSSSGLAAYNEQFF
TRBV29-1	TRBD2	TRBJ2-5	.	TGCAGCGTTGCCACTAGCGGGAACACAGAGACCCAGTACTTC	CSVATSGNTETQYF
TRBV11-2	TRBD1	TRBJ1-5	.	TGTGCCAGCAGTGGGGACAGGGGGCTAAGCAATCAGCCCCAGCATTTT	CASSGDRGLSNQPQHF
TRBV5-4	.	TRBJ2-2	.	TGTGCCAGCAGCCCCGACACCGGGGAGCTGTTTTTT	CASSPDTGELFF
TRBV27	.	TRBJ1-2	few	TGTGCCAGCAGTTTAAACAGAAACTATGGCTACACCTTC	CASSLNRNYGYTF
TRBV6-1	.	TRBJ1-1	.	TGTGCCAGCAGTTATCTGGGGCCGAACACTGAAGCTTTCTTT	CASSYLGPNTEAFF
TRBV5-8	.	TRBJ2-1	.	TGTGCCAGCAGCCGTTTGATGCGTAGGAGAGCCTCCTACAATGAGCAGTTCTTC	CASSRLMRRRASYNEQFF
TRBV7-9	TRBD1	TRBJ2-3	.	TGTGCCAGCAGAACAACAGGGGCAGATACGCAGTATTTT	CASRTTGADTQYF